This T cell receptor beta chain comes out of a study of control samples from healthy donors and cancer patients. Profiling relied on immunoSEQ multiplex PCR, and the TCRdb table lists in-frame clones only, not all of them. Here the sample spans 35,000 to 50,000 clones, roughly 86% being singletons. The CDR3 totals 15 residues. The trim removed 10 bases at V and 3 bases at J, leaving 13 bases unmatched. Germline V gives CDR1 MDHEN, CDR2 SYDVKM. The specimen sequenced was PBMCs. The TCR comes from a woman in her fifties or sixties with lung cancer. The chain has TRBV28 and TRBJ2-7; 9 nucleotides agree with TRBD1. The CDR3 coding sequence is TGTGCCACCAGGGGCACCGGGACAGGGATCTACGAGCAGTACTTC. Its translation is CATRGTGTGIYEQYF.